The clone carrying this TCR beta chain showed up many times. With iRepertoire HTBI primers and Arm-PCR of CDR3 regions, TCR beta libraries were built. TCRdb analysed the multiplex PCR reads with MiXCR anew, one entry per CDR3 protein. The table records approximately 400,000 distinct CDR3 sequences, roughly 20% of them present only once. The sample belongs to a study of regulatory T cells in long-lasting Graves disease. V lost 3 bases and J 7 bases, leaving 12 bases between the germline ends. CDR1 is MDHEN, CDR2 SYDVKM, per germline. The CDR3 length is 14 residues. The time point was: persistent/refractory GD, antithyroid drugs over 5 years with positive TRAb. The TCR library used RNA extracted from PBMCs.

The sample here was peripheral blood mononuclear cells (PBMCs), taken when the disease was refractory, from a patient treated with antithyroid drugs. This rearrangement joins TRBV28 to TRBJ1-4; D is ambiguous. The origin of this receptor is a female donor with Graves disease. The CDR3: CASSFGEGIEKLFF. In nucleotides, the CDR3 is TGTGCCAGCAGTTTTGGTGAAGGGATTGAAAAACTGTTTTTT.